This entry lists 30 T cell receptor beta chains sequenced from one sample in a study of blood T cell repertoires in COVID-19. Measured with immunoSEQ multiplex PCR; TCRdb has only the in-frame clones, and not every one. The sample yields 200,000 to 300,000 clones, approximately 86% seen once. Sequenced input: peripheral blood. Source of these receptors: a woman between 55 and 75 years old with COVID-19, enrolled during active disease.

The chain has TRBV27 and TRBJ1-5; D gene uncertain. The germline V gene encodes CDR1 MNHEY and CDR2 SMNVEV (reference sequence). The CDR3 loop spans 13 amino acids. V shed 5 bases and J shed 6 bases, with 11 bases lying between them. In nucleotides, the CDR3 is TGTGCCAGCAGTGTTCAGGCAGGTCAGCCCCAGCATTTT. This gives the protein CASSVQAGQPQHF.

The V gene is TRBV11-2, the J gene TRBJ1-3; D is unclear. Looked up from germline, CDR1 is SGHAT and CDR2 is FQNNGV. This CDR3 region has 14 residues. Between the trimmed V and J ends, which lost 4 bases and 3 bases, there was a span of 10 bases. The CDR3: CASSSSGLGNTIYF. CDR3 coding DNA: TGTGCCAGCAGCTCTTCTGGCCTTGGAAACACCATATATTTT.

A note on this clone: The same CDR3 can be traced to other DNA sequences in this sample. This chain uses TRBV18 with TRBJ1-1, with D possibly matching TRBD1 (6 bases). This CDR3 has 14 amino acids. In germline, CDR1 is KGHSH, CDR2 LQKENI. V was shortened by 1 base and J by 4 bases, with 10 bases between the two germline ends. For the CDR3, the DNA is TGTGCCAGCTCACCACAGGGCAGGGGCACTGAAGCTTTCTTT. Translation: CASSPQGRGTEAFF.

DNA of the CDR3: TGTGCCTGGGATCGACAGAGGTACGAGCAGTACTTC. This codes for CAWDRQRYEQYF. V usage is TRBV30 and J usage is TRBJ2-7, with D perhaps matching TRBD1 (5 bases). V gave up 5 bases and J gave up 4 bases, with 12 bases separating them. This CDR3 contains 12 residues. Germline assignment: CDR1 GTSNPN and CDR2 SVGIG (reference sequence).

This clone has a single count. The chain carries TRBV28 and TRBJ2-3; D not certain. V lost 6 bases, J lost 3 bases, and 10 bases lay in between. Germline values: CDR1 MDHEN, CDR2 SYDVKM. The CDR3 runs to 13 residues. The CDR3 nucleotides are TGTGCCAGCAGGTACCCTAATACAGATACGCAGTATTTT. Protein sequence: CASRYPNTDTQYF.

The rearrangement joins TRBV28 to TRBJ2-3; 8 positions agree with TRBD2. The junction had 9 bases not matched to a gene; V was cut back by 6 bases and J by 4 bases. Germline V gene sequence: CDR1 MDHEN, CDR2 SYDVKM. The CDR3 contains 15 residues. This CDR3 is CASRESGRGPDTQYF. CDR3 nucleotides: TGTGCCAGCAGAGAAAGCGGGAGAGGTCCAGATACGCAGTATTTT.

This chain joins TRBV6-5 and TRBJ1-4; 8 bases match TRBD1. Germline CDR1 is MNHEY and CDR2 is SVGAGI. Trimming removed 7 bases from V and 3 bases from J; junction bases left unmatched: 4. The CDR3 is made up of 14 amino acids. The DNA of the CDR3 is TGTGCCAGCACCCTGACAGGGGCTAATGAAAAACTGTTTTTT. The encoded protein is CASTLTGANEKLFF.

This chain uses TRBV27 with TRBJ2-5; D not resolved. CDR1 and CDR2 (germline): MNHEY, SMNVEV (reference sequence). The length of the CDR3 is 14 residues. V lost 4 bases and J 1 base, leaving 10 bases between the germline ends. CDR3 nucleotide sequence: TGTGCCAGCAGTTCACAGTCTCGCCAAGAGACCCAGTACTTC. This translates into CASSSQSRQETQYF.

This chain joins TRBV6-6 and TRBJ1-5; tentatively, D is TRBD1 (5 bases). CDR3 length equals 13 residues. Germline CDR1 reads MNHNY; CDR2 reads SVGAGI (reference sequence). V was clipped by 5 bases and J by 3 bases, with 8 bases between them. The DNA of the CDR3 is TGTGCCAGCAGTAGTGGGGCCAATCAGCCCCAGCATTTT. Its protein product is CASSSGANQPQHF.

The V call is TRBV7-8, the J call TRBJ2-6; 7 bases map to TRBD1. V dropped 5 bases and J dropped 2; count of bases not matched to a gene: 3. Per the germline V gene, CDR1 is SGHVS and CDR2 is FQNEAQ. This CDR3 region has 15 residues. For the CDR3, the DNA is TGTGCCAGCAGCCCCACAGGGGCTGGGGCCAACGTCCTGACTTTC. Translated, it gives CASSPTGAGANVLTF. The entire variable domain, with the rest obtained from reference TRBV7-8 and TRBJ2-6, is as follows: GAGVSQSPRYKVAKRGQDVALRCDPISGHVSLFWYQQALGQGPEFLTYFQNEAQLDKSGLPSDRFFAERPEGSVSTLKIQRTQQEDSAVYLCASSPTGAGANVLTFGAGSRLTVL.

This chain joins TRBV7-8 and TRBJ2-2, with 7 bases aligning to TRBD2. Germline V gene sequence: CDR1 SGHVS, CDR2 FQNEAQ. CDR3 length equals 15 residues. J lost 6 bases, V lost 1 base, and 5 bases had no gene match. CDR3 amino acids: CASSLGTSGAGELFF. For the CDR3, the DNA is TGTGCCAGCAGCTTAGGGACTAGTGGGGCCGGGGAGCTGTTTTTT.

V is TRBV18 and J is TRBJ1-4, with 8 bases lining up with TRBD1. The CDR3 spans 13 residues. CDR1 is KGHSH and CDR2 is LQKENI in the germline V gene. Trimming at V came to 6 bases and at J to 10 bases, leaving 7 bases not matched to a gene. The CDR3 is CASSGQGASKLFF. CDR3 bases: TGTGCCAGCTCCGGTCAGGGGGCGTCAAAACTGTTTTTT.

The chain uses TRBV2 and TRBJ2-7; 10 nucleotides match TRBD2. Germline CDR1 reads SNHLY; CDR2 reads FYNNEI. The trim removed 6 bases at V and 0 bases at J, leaving 8 bases unmatched. This CDR3 is built from 16 residues. The CDR3 DNA reads TGTGCCAGCAGCCACCCACTAGCGGGACTCTCCTACGAGCAGTACTTC. Protein sequence: CASSHPLAGLSYEQYF.

This rearrangement joins TRBV7-9 to TRBJ2-7; 9 positions agree with TRBD2. The CDR3 covers 16 residues. Germline assignment: CDR1 SEHNR and CDR2 FQNEAQ (reference sequence). V gave up 5 bases and J gave up 2 bases; unmatched junction bases: 10. Written as DNA, the CDR3 is TGTGCCAGCAGCAGAGGTACGGCTAGCGGGGCCTACGAGCAGTACTTC. This translates into CASSRGTASGAYEQYF.

This clone was seen more than once but under ten times. This rearrangement joins TRBV3-1 (or the pseudogene TRBV3-2) to TRBJ1-2, with D unclear. Looked up from germline, CDR1 is LGHDT and CDR2 is YNNKEL (reference sequence). V was trimmed by 4 bases and J by 4 bases, leaving 7 bases between them. The CDR3 covers 12 residues. The CDR3 reads CASSRDFYGYTF. CDR3 coding DNA: TGTGCCAGCAGCCGCGATTTCTATGGCTACACCTTC.

The gene calls are TRBV10-2 and TRBJ1-5; no definite D call. Germline V gene sequence: CDR1 WSHSY, CDR2 SAAADI. The CDR3 is 17 residues long. V was cut by 6 bases and J by 3 bases, with 21 bases left in between. The CDR3 loop reads CASSPRGFSYDNQPQHF. The CDR3 DNA sequence: TGCGCCAGCAGCCCGCGAGGGTTCTCTTATGACAATCAGCCCCAGCATTTT.

The chain has TRBV4-2 and TRBJ2-7, with TRBD2 matching over 16 bases. In germline, CDR1 is LGHNA, CDR2 YNFKEQ. The CDR3 covers 19 residues. Germline trimming cut 3 bases from V and 4 bases from J; bases unmatched to any gene: 12. Here the CDR3 DNA reads TGTGCCAGCAGCCAGGAGGGACTAGCGGGAGGGCCAAGTGGTTACGAGCAGTACTTC. Protein product: CASSQEGLAGGPSGYEQYF.

There are a few counts of this clone. This chain connects TRBV3-1 (or the pseudogene TRBV3-2) to TRBJ1-5, with a weak D call TRBD1 (5 bases). The CDR3 has 14 residues. Germline CDR1 reads LGHDT; CDR2 reads YNNKEL (reference sequence). Trimming removed 0 bases from V and 6 bases from J, with 9 bases in between. The CDR3 is CASSQDRVPQPQHF. In nucleotides, the CDR3 is TGTGCCAGCAGCCAAGACAGGGTCCCTCAGCCCCAGCATTTT.

For this clone: Other DNA sequences in this specimen translate into the identical CDR3. Here the CDR3 DNA reads TGTGCCAGCAGCTTAGATCCCGGGGTAGGCTATGGCTACACCTTC. Its protein is CASSLDPGVGYGYTF. This chain joins TRBV11-2 and TRBJ1-2; D remains ambiguous. CDR3 length: 15 amino acids. Germline V gives CDR1 SGHAT, CDR2 FQNNGV. Deletions cut 0 bases from V and 4 bases from J, with 12 bases between.

V gene TRBV3-1 (or the pseudogene TRBV3-2) combines with J gene TRBJ2-7; 13 nucleotides line up with TRBD2. The CDR3 covers 18 residues. Germline V lookup: CDR1 LGHDT, CDR2 YNNKEL (reference sequence). Trimming took 3 bases from V and 5 from J; bases not matched to a gene: 13. CDR3 DNA sequence: TGTGCCAGCAGCCAGACTTGGACTAGCGGGAGCTCTTCCCACGAGCAGTACTTC. Amino acid sequence: CASSQTWTSGSSSHEQYF.

This clone was found once. The CDR3 bases are TGTGCCAGCAGTTACTTGTACTCTGGGGCCAACGTCCTGACTTTC. Protein sequence: CASSYLYSGANVLTF. V and J are TRBV6-6 and TRBJ2-6; D is ambiguous. Trimming took 1 base from V and 0 from J, leaving 4 bases between them. This CDR3 contains 15 residues. The germline gives CDR1 MNHNY, CDR2 SVGAGI (reference sequence).

This sequence joins TRBV30 and TRBJ1-4; D remains unclear. Trimming stripped 4 bases from V and 6 bases from J, with 12 bases between. The CDR3 length is 13 residues. CDR1 and CDR2 (germline): GTSNPN, SVGIG (reference sequence). The CDR3 sequence: CAWTPHRDEKLFF. The CDR3 nucleotides read TGTGCCTGGACCCCGCATCGCGATGAAAAACTGTTTTTT.

This clone was counted once. This chain joins TRBV19 and TRBJ2-7, with 7 bases identical to TRBD2. Germline CDR1 is LNHDA and CDR2 is SQIVND (reference sequence). There are 16 residues in the CDR3. The V segment lost 0 bases and the J segment 3 bases; nucleotides outside the gene matches: 8. The DNA for the CDR3 is TGTGCCAGTAGTATAGAGGGAGGGAGAGGAAGCTACGAGCAGTACTTC. This translates into CASSIEGGRGSYEQYF. Together with reference TRBV19 and TRBJ2-7, the CDR3 gives the full variable domain: DGGITQSPKYLFRKEGQNVTLSCEQNLNHDAMYWYRQDPGQGLRLIYYSQIVNDFQKGDIAEGYSVSREKKESFPLTVTSAQKNPTAFYLCASSIEGGRGSYEQYFGPGTRLTVT.

The CDR3 DNA reads TGTGCCAGTAGTATCCGGACAGGGAGGGGGTATGGCAATCAGCCCCAGCATTTT. Residues: CASSIRTGRGYGNQPQHF. V and J are TRBV19 and TRBJ1-5, with 8 nucleotides matching TRBD1. V was clipped by 3 bases and J by 2 bases; unmatched bases: 12. The V gene's germline CDR1 is LNHDA and CDR2 SQIVND (reference sequence). The CDR3 loop spans 18 amino acids.

The chain recombines TRBV5-4 with TRBJ2-1; tentatively, D is TRBD2 (6 bases). This CDR3 is built from 13 residues. CDR1 is SGHNT and CDR2 is YYREEE in the germline V gene (reference sequence). V was clipped by 4 bases and J by 10 bases, with 15 bases between them. CDR3 protein: CASSRSGIGEQFF. CDR3 coding DNA: TGTGCCAGCAGCCGTAGCGGAATCGGCGAGCAGTTCTTC.

CDR3 in DNA: TGTGCCAGCAGCCCACAGGGACCGAACACTGAAGCTTTCTTT. Protein product: CASSPQGPNTEAFF. The chain joins TRBV7-3 to TRBJ1-1; the D gene is possibly TRBD1 (6 bases). This CDR3 comprises 14 residues. Trimming removed 5 bases from V and 1 base from J, with 11 bases in between. Looked up from germline, CDR1 is SGHTA and CDR2 is FQGTGA.

The rearrangement joins TRBV9 to TRBJ1-1; D is unresolved. The CDR3 has 14 amino acids. CDR1 and CDR2 from the germline V gene are SGDLS and YYNGEE. V lost 1 base to trimming and J lost 7 bases, with 14 bases between them. The CDR3 loop is CASSVYASLGEAFF. CDR3 DNA: TGTGCCAGCAGCGTATACGCCTCACTCGGTGAAGCTTTCTTT.

The CDR3 here is CASRPAGLGQETQYF. The CDR3 nucleotides read TGTGCCAGCAGACCAGCGGGGTTAGGACAAGAGACCCAGTACTTC. This chain connects TRBV27 to TRBJ2-5; TRBD2 aligns across 7 bases. Per germline, CDR1 MNHEY and CDR2 SMNVEV (reference sequence). The CDR3 length is 15 residues. The J segment lost 2 bases and the V segment lost 6 bases, leaving 9 bases of the junction unmatched.

The V call is TRBV18, the J call TRBJ2-2, with 10 bases lining up with TRBD2. Per the germline V gene, CDR1 is KGHSH and CDR2 is LQKENI. Trimming cost V 3 bases and J 0 bases; bases outside gene matches: 7. The CDR3 sequence is 18 residues long. As DNA, the CDR3 is TGTGCCAGCTCACCTAGAACTAGCGGGACAGCGAACACCGGGGAGCTGTTTTTT. It is translated as CASSPRTSGTANTGELFF.

The V gene is TRBV7-8, the J gene TRBJ2-1, with D possibly matching TRBD2 (6 bases). Trimming shortened V by 5 bases and J by 6 bases, and 23 bases separated the two germline ends. Germline V lookup: CDR1 SGHVS, CDR2 FQNEAQ. CDR3 length equals 17 residues. The CDR3 protein is CASSPRSGGISPNEQFF. CDR3 coding DNA: TGTGCCAGCAGCCCAAGGTCTGGGGGGATCTCTCCCAATGAGCAGTTCTTC.